This T cell receptor (beta chain) stems from a study of lymphopenia after photon versus proton radiotherapy. The CDR3 spans 13 residues. Losses at the gene ends were 4 bases for V and 5 bases for J; bases not matched to a gene: 2. Germline V gene sequence: CDR1 MNHNY, CDR2 SVGAGI (reference sequence). Study outcomes and limitations: Oligoclonal CD8+ Temra expansion after nadir drove photon patients' diversity drop.

Method: immunoSEQ multiplex PCR; TCRdb's copy keeps in-frame clones and lacks some. The sample gives 65,000 to 70,000 clones, just over 90% of which show up once; approximately 2.9% is in the top ten. Concerning this clone itself: The antigen remains unidentified.

The chain recombines TRBV6-6 with TRBJ1-5; 7 bases map to TRBD1. The TCR sequence derives from a woman aged 70-85 years with pancreatic cancer. Sequences were derived from peripheral blood, sampled from a patient treated with photon-based radiotherapy. The CDR3 DNA reads as TGTGCCAGCAGTTCTACAGGGGATCAGCCCCAGCATTTT. It encodes CASSSTGDQPQHF.